This T cell receptor (beta chain) comes out of a study of T cell responses to AZD1222 COVID-19 vaccine. General study findings and limits: Among the donors, most were white British and more were female, and clonal diversity was possibly underestimated. Regions 160-218 and 743-854 dominated among vaccine-associated CD4 TCRs spanning spike. Sampling that yielded the repertoires occurred only after the peak T cell response. Among those given AZD1222, only five or six were seropositive at baseline.

Only in-frame clones appear in the TCRdb table, and some are missing; sequencing was by immunoSEQ multiplex PCR. The sample consists of 95,000 to 110,000 clones, about 90% of them appearing once. To note about this clone: The antigen is not known.

Source: peripheral blood, taken on day 0 of AZD1222 vaccination. The clonotype comes from an adult in good health.

CDR3 residues: CASSLPPSQYF. For the CDR3, the DNA is TGTGCCAGCAGTTTACCCCCGTCGCAGTACTTC. The chain recombines TRBV28 with TRBJ2-7; D uncertain. This CDR3 has 11 residues. The germline V gene encodes CDR1 MDHEN and CDR2 SYDVKM. The V end was cut by 2 bases, the J end by 9 bases, with 8 bases between. Complete variable domain (other parts from reference TRBV28 and TRBJ2-7): DVKVTQSSRYLVKRTGEKVFLECVQDMDHENMFWYRQDPGLGLRLIYFSYDVKMKEKGDIPEGYSVSREKKERFSLILESASTNQTSMYLCASSLPPSQYFGPGTRLTVT.